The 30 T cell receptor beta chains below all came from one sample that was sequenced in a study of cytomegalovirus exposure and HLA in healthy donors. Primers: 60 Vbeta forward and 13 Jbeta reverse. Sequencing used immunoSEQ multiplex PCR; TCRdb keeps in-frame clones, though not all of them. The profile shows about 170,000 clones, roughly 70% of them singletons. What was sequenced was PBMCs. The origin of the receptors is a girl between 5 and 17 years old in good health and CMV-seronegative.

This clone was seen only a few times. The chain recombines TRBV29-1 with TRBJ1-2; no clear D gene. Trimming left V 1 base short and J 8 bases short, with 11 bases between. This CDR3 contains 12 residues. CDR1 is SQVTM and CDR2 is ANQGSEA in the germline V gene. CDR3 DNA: TGCAGCGTTGAAGTAGCGTACGGGGGCTACACCTTC. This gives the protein CSVEVAYGGYTF.

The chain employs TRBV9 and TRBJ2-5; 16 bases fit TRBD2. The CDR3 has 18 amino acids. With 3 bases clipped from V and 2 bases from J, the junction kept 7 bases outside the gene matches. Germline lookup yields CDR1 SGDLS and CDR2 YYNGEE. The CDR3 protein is CASSAGTSGGAGQETQYF. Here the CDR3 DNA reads TGTGCCAGCAGCGCCGGGACTAGCGGGGGGGCGGGTCAAGAGACCCAGTACTTC.

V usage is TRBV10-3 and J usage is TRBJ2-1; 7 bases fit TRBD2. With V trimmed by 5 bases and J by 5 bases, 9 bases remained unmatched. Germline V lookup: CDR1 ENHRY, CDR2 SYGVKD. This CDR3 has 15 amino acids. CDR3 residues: CAISPRGSQDNEQFF. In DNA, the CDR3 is TGTGCCATCAGTCCGCGGGGGTCTCAAGACAATGAGCAGTTCTTC.

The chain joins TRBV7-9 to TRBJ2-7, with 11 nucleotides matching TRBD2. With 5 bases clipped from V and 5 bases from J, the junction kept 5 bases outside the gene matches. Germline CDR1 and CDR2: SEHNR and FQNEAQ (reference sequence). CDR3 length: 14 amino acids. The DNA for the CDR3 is TGTGCCAGCAGCCCTAGCGGGGGGTTCGACGAGCAGTACTTC. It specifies CASSPSGGFDEQYF.

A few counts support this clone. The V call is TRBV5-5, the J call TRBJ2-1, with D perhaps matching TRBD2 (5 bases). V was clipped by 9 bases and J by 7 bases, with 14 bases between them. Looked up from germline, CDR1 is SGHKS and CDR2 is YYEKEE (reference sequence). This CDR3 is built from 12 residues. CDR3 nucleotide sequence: TGTGCCACAACGGAGAGGGCGAATGAGCAGTTCTTC. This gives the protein CATTERANEQFF. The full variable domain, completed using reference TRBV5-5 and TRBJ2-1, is DAGVTQSPTHLIKTRGQQVTLRCSPISGHKSVSWYQQVLGQGPQFIFQYYEKEERGRGNFPDRFSARQFPNYSSELNVNALLLGDSALYLCATTERANEQFFGPGTRLTVL.

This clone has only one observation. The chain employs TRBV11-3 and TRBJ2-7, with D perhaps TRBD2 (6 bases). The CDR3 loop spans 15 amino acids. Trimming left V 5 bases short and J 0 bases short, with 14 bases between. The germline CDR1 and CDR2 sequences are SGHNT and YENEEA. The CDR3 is CASSPGTGYSYEQYF. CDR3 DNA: TGTGCCAGCAGCCCCGGGACTGGATACTCCTACGAGCAGTACTTC.

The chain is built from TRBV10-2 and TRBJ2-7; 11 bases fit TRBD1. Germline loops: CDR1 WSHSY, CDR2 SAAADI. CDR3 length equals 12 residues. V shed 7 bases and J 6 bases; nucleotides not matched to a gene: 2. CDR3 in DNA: TGCGCCAGCACGGACAGGGGGCCCGAGCAGTACTTC. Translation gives CASTDRGPEQYF.

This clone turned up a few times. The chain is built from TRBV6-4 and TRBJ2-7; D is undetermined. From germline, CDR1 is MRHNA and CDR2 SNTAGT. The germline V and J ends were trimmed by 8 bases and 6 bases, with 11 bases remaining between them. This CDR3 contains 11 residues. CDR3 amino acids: CASRVSCEQYF. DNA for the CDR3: TGTGCCAGCCGAGTTAGTTGCGAGCAGTACTTC.

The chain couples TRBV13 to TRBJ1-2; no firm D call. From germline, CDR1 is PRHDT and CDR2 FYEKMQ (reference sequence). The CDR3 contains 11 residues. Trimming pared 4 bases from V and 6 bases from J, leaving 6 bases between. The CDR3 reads CASSSRDGYTF. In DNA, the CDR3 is TGTGCCAGCAGCTCGCGGGATGGCTACACCTTC. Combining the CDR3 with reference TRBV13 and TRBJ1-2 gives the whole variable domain AAGVIQSPRHLIKEKRETATLKCYPIPRHDTVYWYQQGPGQDPQFLISFYEKMQSDKGSIPDRFSAQQFSDYHSELNMSSLELGDSALYFCASSSRDGYTFGSGTRLTVV.

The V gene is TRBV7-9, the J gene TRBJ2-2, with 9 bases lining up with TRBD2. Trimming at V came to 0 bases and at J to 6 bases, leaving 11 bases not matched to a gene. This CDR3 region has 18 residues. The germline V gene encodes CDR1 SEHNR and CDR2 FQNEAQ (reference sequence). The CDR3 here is CASSLAGQKGLAPGELFF. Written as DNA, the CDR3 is TGTGCCAGCAGCTTAGCTGGACAGAAGGGACTAGCCCCCGGGGAGCTGTTTTTT. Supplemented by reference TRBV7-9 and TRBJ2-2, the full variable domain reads DTGVSQNPRHKITKRGQNVTFRCDPISEHNRLYWYRQTLGQGPEFLTYFQNEAQLEKSRLLSDRFSAERPKGSFSTLEIQRTEQGDSAMYLCASSLAGQKGLAPGELFFGEGSRLTVL.

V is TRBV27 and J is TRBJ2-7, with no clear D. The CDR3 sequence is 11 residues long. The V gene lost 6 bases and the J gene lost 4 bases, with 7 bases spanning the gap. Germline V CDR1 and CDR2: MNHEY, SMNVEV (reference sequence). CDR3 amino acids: CASRSIYEQYF. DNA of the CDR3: TGTGCCAGCAGGAGTATTTACGAGCAGTACTTC.

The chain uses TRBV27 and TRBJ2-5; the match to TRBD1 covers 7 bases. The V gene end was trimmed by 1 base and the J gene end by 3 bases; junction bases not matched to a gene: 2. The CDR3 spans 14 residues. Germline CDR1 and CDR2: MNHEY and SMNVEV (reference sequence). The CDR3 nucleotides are TGTGCCAGCAGTTTATGGGACAGAAAAGAGACCCAGTACTTC. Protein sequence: CASSLWDRKETQYF.

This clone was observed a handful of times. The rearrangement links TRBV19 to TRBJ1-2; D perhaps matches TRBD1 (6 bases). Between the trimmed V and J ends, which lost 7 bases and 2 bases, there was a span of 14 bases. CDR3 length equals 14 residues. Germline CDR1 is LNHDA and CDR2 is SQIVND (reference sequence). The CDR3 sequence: CASKVQGGNYGYTF. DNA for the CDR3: TGTGCCAGTAAGGTACAGGGTGGGAACTATGGCTACACCTTC.

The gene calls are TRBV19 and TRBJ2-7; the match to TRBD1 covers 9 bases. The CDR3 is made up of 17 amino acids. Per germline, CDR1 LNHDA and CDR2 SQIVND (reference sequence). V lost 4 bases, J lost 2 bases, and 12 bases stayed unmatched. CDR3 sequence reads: CASSTLSGTGYPYEQYF. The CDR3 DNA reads TGTGCCAGTAGTACTTTATCCGGGACAGGGTACCCCTACGAGCAGTACTTC.

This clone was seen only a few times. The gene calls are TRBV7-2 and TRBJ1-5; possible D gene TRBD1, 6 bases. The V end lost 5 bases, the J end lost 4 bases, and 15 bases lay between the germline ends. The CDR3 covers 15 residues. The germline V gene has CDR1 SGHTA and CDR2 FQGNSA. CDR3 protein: CASSTLDRENQPQHF. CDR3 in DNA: TGTGCCAGCAGCACCCTGGACAGAGAGAATCAGCCCCAGCATTTT.

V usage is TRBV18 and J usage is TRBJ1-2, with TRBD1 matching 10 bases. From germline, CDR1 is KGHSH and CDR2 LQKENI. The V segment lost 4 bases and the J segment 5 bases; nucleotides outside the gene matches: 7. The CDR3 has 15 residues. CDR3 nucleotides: TGTGCCAGCTCACTATACCGGGACAGGGGATATGGCTACACCTTC. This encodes CASSLYRDRGYGYTF.

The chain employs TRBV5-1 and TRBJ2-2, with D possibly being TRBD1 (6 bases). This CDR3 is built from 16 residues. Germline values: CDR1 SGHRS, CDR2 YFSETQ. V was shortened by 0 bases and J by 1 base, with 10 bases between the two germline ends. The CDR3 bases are TGCGCCAGCAGCTTGGATCCACAGGGGAACACCGGGGAGCTGTTTTTT. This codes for CASSLDPQGNTGELFF.

The CDR3 loop is CASSRQREGPKLFF. The DNA for the CDR3 is TGTGCCAGCAGCCGACAACGGGAGGGTCCAAAACTGTTTTTT. The chain joins TRBV7-9 to TRBJ1-4; D gene unclear. CDR1 and CDR2 (germline): SEHNR, FQNEAQ (reference sequence). This CDR3 comprises 14 residues. Trimming took off 5 bases at V and 10 bases at J, with 17 bases between the two ends.

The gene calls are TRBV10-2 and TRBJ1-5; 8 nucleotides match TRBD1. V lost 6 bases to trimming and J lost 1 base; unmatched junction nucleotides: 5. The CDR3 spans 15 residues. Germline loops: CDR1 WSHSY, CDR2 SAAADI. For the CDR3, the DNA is TGCGCCAGCAGCGCAGGGGGCTGGAGCAATCAGCCCCAGCATTTT. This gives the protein CASSAGGWSNQPQHF.

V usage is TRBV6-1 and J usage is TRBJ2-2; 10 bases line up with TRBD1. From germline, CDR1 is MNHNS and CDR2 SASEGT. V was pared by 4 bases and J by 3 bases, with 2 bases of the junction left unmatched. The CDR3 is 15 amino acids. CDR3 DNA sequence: TGTGCCAGCAGTGGACAGGGGGCAGACACCGGGGAGCTGTTTTTT. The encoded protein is CASSGQGADTGELFF.

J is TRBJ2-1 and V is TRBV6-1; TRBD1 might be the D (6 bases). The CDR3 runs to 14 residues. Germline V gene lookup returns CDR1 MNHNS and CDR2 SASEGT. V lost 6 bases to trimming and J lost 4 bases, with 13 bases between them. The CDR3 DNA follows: TGTGCCAGCAGCGAACAGGGAATGTACAATGAGCAGTTCTTC. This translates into CASSEQGMYNEQFF.

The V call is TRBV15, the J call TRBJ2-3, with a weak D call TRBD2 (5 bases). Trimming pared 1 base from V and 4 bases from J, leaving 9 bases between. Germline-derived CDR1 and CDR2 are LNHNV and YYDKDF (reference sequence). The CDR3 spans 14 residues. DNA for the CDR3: TGTGCCACCAGCAGAGGACGGACTTCAGATACGCAGTATTTT. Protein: CATSRGRTSDTQYF.

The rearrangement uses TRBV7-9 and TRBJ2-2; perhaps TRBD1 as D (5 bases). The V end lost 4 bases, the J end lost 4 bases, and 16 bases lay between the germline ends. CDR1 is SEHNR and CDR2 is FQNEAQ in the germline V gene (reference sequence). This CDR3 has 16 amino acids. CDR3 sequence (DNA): TGTGCCAGCAGCTCAGTACGGCAGGGCTCCACCGGGGAGCTGTTTTTT. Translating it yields CASSSVRQGSTGELFF.

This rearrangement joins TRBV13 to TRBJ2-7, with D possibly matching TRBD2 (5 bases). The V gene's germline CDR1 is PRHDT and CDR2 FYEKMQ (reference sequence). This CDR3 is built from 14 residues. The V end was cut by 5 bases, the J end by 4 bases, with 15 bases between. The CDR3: CASSPMARGYEQYF. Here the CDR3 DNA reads TGTGCCAGCAGCCCCATGGCCCGGGGATACGAGCAGTACTTC.

The CDR3, as DNA: TGCAGCGTTGCAGGCCGGAACAATGAGCAGTTCTTC. It translates to CSVAGRNNEQFF. The chain is built from TRBV29-1 and TRBJ2-1; D is undetermined. Trimming stripped 4 bases from V and 5 bases from J, with 9 bases between. CDR3 length: 12 residues. Germline CDR1 is SQVTM and CDR2 is ANQGSEA.

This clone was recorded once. The CDR3 coding sequence is TGTGCCAGCAGCGTAGCAGGGGATAATGAAAAACTGTTTTTT. Its protein product is CASSVAGDNEKLFF. This sequence joins TRBV9 and TRBJ1-4; D is possibly TRBD1 (6 bases). The V and J ends lost 0 bases and 4 bases respectively, with 7 bases between them. Germline V CDR1 and CDR2: SGDLS, YYNGEE. The CDR3 loop spans 14 amino acids.

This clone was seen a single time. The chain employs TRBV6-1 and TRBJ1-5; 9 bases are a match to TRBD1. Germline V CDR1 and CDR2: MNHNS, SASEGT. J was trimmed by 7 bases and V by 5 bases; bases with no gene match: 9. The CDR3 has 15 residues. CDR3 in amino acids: CASSIQGASDQPQHF. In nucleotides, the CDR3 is TGTGCCAGCAGTATACAGGGGGCGAGCGACCAGCCCCAGCATTTT.

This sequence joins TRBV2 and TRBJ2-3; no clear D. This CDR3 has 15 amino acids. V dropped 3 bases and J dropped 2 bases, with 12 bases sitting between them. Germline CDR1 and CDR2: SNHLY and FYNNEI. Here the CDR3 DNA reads TGTGCCAGCAGTGAGTCCGTGGCCGCCACAGATACGCAGTATTTT. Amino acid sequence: CASSESVAATDTQYF.

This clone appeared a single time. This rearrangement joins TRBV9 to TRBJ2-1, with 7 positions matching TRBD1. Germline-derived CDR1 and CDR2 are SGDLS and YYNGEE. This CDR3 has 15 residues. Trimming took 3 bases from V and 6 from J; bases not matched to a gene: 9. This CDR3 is CASSGSTGSLNEQFF. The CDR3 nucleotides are TGTGCCAGCAGCGGTTCGACAGGGTCGCTCAATGAGCAGTTCTTC. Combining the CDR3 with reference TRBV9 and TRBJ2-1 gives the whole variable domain DSGVTQTPKHLITATGQRVTLRCSPRSGDLSVYWYQQSLDQGLQFLIQYYNGEERAKGNILERFSAQQFPDLHSELNLSSLELGDSALYFCASSGSTGSLNEQFFGPGTRLTVL.

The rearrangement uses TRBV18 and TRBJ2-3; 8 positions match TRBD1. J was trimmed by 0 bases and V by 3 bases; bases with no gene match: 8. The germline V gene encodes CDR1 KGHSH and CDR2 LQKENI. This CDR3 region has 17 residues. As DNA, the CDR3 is TGTGCCAGCTCACCGGGGGACAGGACCTATAGCACAGATACGCAGTATTTT. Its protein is CASSPGDRTYSTDTQYF.